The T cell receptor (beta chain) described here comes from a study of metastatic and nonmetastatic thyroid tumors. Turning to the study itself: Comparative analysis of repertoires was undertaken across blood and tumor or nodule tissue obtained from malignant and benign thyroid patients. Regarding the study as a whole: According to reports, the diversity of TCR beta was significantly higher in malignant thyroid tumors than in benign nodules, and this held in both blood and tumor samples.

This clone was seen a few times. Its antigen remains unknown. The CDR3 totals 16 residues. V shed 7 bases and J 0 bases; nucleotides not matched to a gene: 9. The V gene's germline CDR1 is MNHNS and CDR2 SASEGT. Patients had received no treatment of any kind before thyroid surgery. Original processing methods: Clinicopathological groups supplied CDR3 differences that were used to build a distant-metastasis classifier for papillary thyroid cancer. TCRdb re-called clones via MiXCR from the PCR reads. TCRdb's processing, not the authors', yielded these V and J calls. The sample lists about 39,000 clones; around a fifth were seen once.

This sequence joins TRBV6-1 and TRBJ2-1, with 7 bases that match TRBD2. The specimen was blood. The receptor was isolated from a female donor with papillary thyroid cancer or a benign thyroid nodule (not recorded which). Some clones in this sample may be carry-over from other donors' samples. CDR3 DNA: TGTGCCAGCATTAGTACTAGCGCCAGCTCCTACAATGAGCAGTTCTTC. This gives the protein CASISTSASSYNEQFF.